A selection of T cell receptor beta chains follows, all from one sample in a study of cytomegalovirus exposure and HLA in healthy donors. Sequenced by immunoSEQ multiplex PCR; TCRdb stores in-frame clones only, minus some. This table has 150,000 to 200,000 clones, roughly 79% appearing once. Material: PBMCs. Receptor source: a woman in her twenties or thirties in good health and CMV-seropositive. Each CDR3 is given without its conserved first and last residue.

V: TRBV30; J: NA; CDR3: AWGGLGNYEQY
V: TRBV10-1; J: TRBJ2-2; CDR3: ASRTGIQTSNTGELF
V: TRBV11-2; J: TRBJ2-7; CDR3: GSTRGPENAVQY
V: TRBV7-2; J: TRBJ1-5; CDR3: ASSPQGASNQPQH
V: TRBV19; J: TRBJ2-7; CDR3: ASSIDQGDYEQY
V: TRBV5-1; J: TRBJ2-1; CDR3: ASSPGHSYNEQF
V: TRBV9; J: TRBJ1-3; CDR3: ASSATGTAGNTIY
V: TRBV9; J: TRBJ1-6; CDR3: ASSTSDNSPLH
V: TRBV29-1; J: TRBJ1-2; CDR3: SVEFSGQGGYGYT
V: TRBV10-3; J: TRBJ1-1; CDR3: ASQTGDTEAF
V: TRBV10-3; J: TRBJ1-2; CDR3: AIIDRSGDGYT
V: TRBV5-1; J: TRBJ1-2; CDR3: ASRSGTGPGYGYT
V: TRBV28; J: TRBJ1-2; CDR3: ASNYLDYGYT
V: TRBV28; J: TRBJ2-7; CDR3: ASNPGHKSYEQY
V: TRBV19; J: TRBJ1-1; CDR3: ASKDRESTEAF
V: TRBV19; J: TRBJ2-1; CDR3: ASKRLAVYNEQF
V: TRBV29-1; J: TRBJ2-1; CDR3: SVEAGGAYNEQF
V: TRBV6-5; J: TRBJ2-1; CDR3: ASSQPGQGFNEQF
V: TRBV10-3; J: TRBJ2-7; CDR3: AISESGRAYEQY
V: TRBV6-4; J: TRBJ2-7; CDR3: ASSALGGWGGDEQY
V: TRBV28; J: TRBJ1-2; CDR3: ASHPAGGSGGYT
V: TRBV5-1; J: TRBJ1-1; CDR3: ASSDPGQENTEAF
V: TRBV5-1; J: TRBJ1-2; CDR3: ASSGAGAGSDGYT
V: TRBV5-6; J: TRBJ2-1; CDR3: ASSLGELLNNEQF
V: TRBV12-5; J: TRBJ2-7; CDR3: ASGSSGTGEYEQY
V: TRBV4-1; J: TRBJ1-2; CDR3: ASSQGSGNYGYT
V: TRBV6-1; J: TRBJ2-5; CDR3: ASSAYRSGRGQETQY
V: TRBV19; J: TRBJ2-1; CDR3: ASRPGRQGLAGAGGQF
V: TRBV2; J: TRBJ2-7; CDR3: AITDSNPPWSYEQY
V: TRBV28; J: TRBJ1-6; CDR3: ATRLDVDNSPLH
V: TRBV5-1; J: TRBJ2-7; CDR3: ASSLAVRVSEQY
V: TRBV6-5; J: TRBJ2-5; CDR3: ASSYSGQGLGETQY
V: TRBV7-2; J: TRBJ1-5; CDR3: ASSLVRNQPQH